The source of this T cell receptor (beta chain) is a study of lymphopenia after photon versus proton radiotherapy. Study-wide findings and caveats: Photon-treated patients lost naive T cells and TCR diversity; proton-treated stayed stable.

The CDR3 sequence is 17 residues long. V was pared by 5 bases and J by 4 bases, with 23 bases between. Germline CDR1 reads MNHEY; CDR2 reads SMNVEV (reference sequence). A word on this clone: Its antigen is still unknown.

Method: immunoSEQ multiplex PCR; TCRdb's copy keeps in-frame clones and lacks some. The repertoire holds roughly 26,000 clones, with around 84% as singletons. The material was peripheral blood, obtained from a patient treated with photon-based radiotherapy. This chain links TRBV27 with TRBJ1-2; unclear D gene. The receptor was isolated from a man in his forties with gastric cancer. For the CDR3, the DNA is TGTGCCAGCAGTCCGCGTGGAACCCCAATGACTTTCTATGGCTACACCTTC. Translating it yields CASSPRGTPMTFYGYTF.